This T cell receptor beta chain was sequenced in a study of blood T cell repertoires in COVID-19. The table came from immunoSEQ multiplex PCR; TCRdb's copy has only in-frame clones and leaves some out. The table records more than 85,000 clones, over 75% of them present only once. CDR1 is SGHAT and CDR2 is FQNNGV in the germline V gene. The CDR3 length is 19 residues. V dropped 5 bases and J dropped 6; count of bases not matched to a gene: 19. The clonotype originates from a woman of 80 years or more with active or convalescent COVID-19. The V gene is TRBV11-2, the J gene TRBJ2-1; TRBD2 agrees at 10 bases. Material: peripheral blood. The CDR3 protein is CASSLGGLAGVLDGNEQFF. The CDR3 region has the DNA TGTGCCAGCAGCCTAGGGGGTCTAGCGGGAGTACTGGATGGCAATGAGCAGTTCTTC.